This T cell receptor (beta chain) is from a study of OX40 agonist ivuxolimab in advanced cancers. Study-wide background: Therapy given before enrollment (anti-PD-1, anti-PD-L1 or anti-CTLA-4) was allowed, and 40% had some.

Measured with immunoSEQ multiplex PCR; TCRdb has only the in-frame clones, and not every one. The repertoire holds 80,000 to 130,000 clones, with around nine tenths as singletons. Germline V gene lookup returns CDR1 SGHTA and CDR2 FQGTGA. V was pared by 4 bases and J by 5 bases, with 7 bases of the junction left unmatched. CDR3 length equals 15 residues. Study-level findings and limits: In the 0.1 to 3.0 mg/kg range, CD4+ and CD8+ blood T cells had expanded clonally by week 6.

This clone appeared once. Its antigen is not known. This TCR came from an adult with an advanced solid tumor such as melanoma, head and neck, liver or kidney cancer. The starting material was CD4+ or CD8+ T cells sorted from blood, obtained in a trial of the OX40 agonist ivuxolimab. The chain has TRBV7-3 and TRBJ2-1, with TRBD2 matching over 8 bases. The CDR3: CASSSGLGTNNEQFF. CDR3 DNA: TGTGCCAGCAGCTCGGGACTAGGGACGAACAATGAGCAGTTCTTC.